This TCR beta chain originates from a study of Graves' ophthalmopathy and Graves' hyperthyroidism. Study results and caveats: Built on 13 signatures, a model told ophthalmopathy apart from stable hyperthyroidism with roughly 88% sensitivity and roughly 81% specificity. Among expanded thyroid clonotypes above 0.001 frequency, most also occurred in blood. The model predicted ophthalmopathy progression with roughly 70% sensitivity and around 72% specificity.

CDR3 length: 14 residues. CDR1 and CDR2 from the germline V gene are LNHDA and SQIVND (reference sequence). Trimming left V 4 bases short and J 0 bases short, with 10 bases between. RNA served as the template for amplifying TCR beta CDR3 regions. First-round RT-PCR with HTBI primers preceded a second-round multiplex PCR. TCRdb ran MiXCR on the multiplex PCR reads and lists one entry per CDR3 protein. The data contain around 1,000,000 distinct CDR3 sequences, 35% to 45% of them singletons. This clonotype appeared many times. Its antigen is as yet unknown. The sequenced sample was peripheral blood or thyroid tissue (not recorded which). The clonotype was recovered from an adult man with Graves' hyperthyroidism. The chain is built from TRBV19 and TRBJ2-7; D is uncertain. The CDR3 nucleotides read TGTGCCAGTAGTAGAGGTCAGGTCTCCTACGAGCAGTACTTC. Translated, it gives CASSRGQVSYEQYF. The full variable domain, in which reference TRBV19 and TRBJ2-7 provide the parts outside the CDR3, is DGGITQSPKYLFRKEGQNVTLSCEQNLNHDAMYWYRQDPGQGLRLIYYSQIVNDFQKGDIAEGYSVSREKKESFPLTVTSAQKNPTAFYLCASSRGQVSYEQYFGPGTRLTVT.